The T cell receptor (beta chain) under discussion was sequenced for a study of blood T cell repertoires in COVID-19. About the study: Both acute and convalescent COVID-19 samples were obtained from the United States, Italy and Spain. The analysed material was cDNA or gDNA that came from T cells, B-cell-depleted T cells, or PBMCs.

Germline lookup yields CDR1 MDHEN and CDR2 SYDVKM. With 3 bases clipped from V and 7 bases from J, the junction kept 5 bases outside the gene matches. CDR3 length equals 13 residues. Seattle enrolled patients during active infection and tracked them longitudinally. Produced via immunoSEQ multiplex PCR; TCRdb's table is partial and in-frame only. The sample carries 450,000 or so clones, 89% recorded once. The rearrangement links TRBV28 to TRBJ1-2, with 7 bases aligning to TRBD1. The TCR sequence derives from a woman aged 40 to 49 with COVID-19, enrolled during active disease. The sample was peripheral blood. The CDR3 nucleotides are TGTGCCAGCAGTTTCCAACAGGGGCTTGGCTACACCTTC. Amino acid sequence: CASSFQQGLGYTF.